A single sample is the source of the 19 T cell receptor beta chains below, sequenced in a study of T cell responses to AZD1222 COVID-19 vaccine (dated by TCRdb to the early 2020s). Sample time point, as interpreted from the label and publication: baseline before first vaccination. Receptors were amplified or captured by the immunoSEQ multiplex PCR assay. TCRdb retrieved this table from immuneACCESS and kept in-frame rearrangements only. Not all clones are present; in checked studies, unresolved V genes account for under half, and no reason is known for the remainder. For this sample there are fewer than 85,000 clones; 75% to 90% appear just once. The biggest ten clones account for approximately 31% of the sample. The sample in question was peripheral blood, obtained on day 0 of AZD1222 vaccination. Every receptor here comes from an adult in good health.

This clone has a single count. An end of the junction differs from the germline gene, which may be a read error. The CDR3 bases are TGCGCCAGCAGCTTGGGGGGGCCCCCGGGGGTGGACTTC. Its translation: CASSLGGPPGVDF. This sequence joins TRBV5-1 and TRBJ2-7, with D perhaps being TRBD1 or TRBD2 (6 bases each). This CDR3 has 13 amino acids. Germline V gene sequence: CDR1 SGHRS, CDR2 YFSETQ. The complete variable domain, with remaining parts taken from reference TRBV5-1 and TRBJ2-7, reads KAGVTQTPRYLIKTRGQQVTLSCSPISGHRSVSWYQQTPGQGLQFLFEYFSETQRNKGNFPGRFSGRQFSNSRSEMNVSTLELGDSALYLCASSLGGPPGVDFGPGTRLTVT.

The genes are TRBV12-2 and TRBJ1-2; the D call of TRBD1 is as the table states it, not checked on the DNA. TRBV12-2 is assigned pseudogene status. CDR3 size: 16 residues. The chain's CDR3 is CASRLRSQDSNYGYTF. The CDR3 DNA is TGTGCAAGTCGCTTAAGGTCACAGGATTCTAACTATGGCTACACCTTC.

The chain carries TRBV11-2 and TRBJ1-4; possible D gene TRBD1, 6 bases. CDR1 SGHAT and CDR2 FQNNGV come from the germline V gene. The V gene lost 4 bases and the J gene lost 1 base, with 10 bases spanning the gap. The CDR3 has 15 amino acids. The DNA of the CDR3 is TGTGCCAGCAGCTCCCGACAGGAAACTAATGAAAAACTGTTTTTT. Translating it yields CASSSRQETNEKLFF.

The chain combines TRBV24-1 with TRBJ2-5; 10 bases map to TRBD1. The CDR3 length is 14 residues. The ends lost 10 bases at V and 5 bases at J; junction bases unmatched: 9. Germline CDR1 KGHDR, CDR2 SFDVKD. The CDR3: CATQGTGAWETQYF. The CDR3, as DNA: TGTGCCACTCAGGGGACAGGGGCCTGGGAGACCCAGTACTTC.

The genes are TRBV5-8 and TRBJ1-2; the D gene is possibly TRBD1 (5 bases). CDR1 and CDR2 from the germline V gene are SGHTS and YDEGEE. With 2 bases removed from V and 2 bases from J, the gap between germline ends came to 10 bases. The CDR3 spans 14 residues. The CDR3: CASSLTGGNYGYTF. CDR3 bases: TGTGCCAGCAGCTTAACAGGTGGCAACTATGGCTACACCTTC.

The chain is built from TRBV3-1 (or the pseudogene TRBV3-2) and TRBJ1-2, with no clear D. Per the germline V gene, CDR1 is LGHDT and CDR2 is YNNKEL (reference sequence). Trimming took 0 bases from V and 6 from J, leaving 14 bases between them. The CDR3 runs 15 residues. CDR3 loop: CASSQDWGKADGYTF. The CDR3, as DNA: TGTGCCAGCAGCCAAGATTGGGGTAAAGCGGATGGCTACACCTTC.

The gene calls are TRBV5-8 and TRBJ1-5; tentative D call: TRBD1 (6 bases). With 2 bases removed from V and 6 bases from J, the gap between germline ends came to 15 bases. CDR1 is SGHTS and CDR2 is YDEGEE in the germline V gene. CDR3 length equals 15 residues. CDR3 nucleotides: TGTGCCAGCAGCTTAGTTGGGGGGCATATTCAGCCCCAGCATTTT. Its protein is CASSLVGGHIQPQHF.

The V gene is TRBV28, the J gene TRBJ2-1; 7 nucleotides line up with TRBD2. J gave up 9 bases and V 7 bases, and 18 bases lay outside the gene matches. In germline, CDR1 is MDHEN, CDR2 SYDVKM. This CDR3 is built from 16 residues. Written as DNA, the CDR3 is TGTGCCAGCACCTCCCTAAGAGGGAGGGGTTTAGGTGAGCAGTTCTTC. Its translation: CASTSLRGRGLGEQFF.

This rearrangement joins TRBV7-2 to TRBJ2-4, with no clear D. CDR1 is SGHTA, CDR2 FQGNSA, per germline. This CDR3 contains 16 residues. V shed 1 base and J shed 1 base, with 11 bases lying between them. CDR3 DNA: TGTGCCAGCAGCTTAGTCGTGGGGTCGGCCAAAAACATTCAGTACTTC. Encoded protein: CASSLVVGSAKNIQYF.

The V call is TRBV4-1, the J call TRBJ2-5; D gene ambiguous. Germline V gives CDR1 MGHRA, CDR2 YSYEKL. Trimming pared 0 bases from V and 7 bases from J, leaving 0 bases between. This CDR3 comprises 10 residues. CDR3 loop: CASSQETQYF. Here the CDR3 DNA reads TGCGCCAGCAGCCAAGAGACCCAGTACTTC.

The chain employs TRBV10-3 and TRBJ1-6; D remains unclear. The CDR3 is 16 residues long. Looked up from germline, CDR1 is ENHRY and CDR2 is SYGVKD. V dropped 0 bases and J dropped 6 bases, with 12 bases sitting between them. CDR3 sequence reads: CAISESQTRANSPLHF. In nucleotides, the CDR3 is TGTGCCATCAGTGAGTCGCAGACAAGGGCTAATTCACCCCTCCACTTT.

V usage is TRBV9 and J usage is TRBJ1-2; 10 bases are a match to TRBD1. Germline V gene sequence: CDR1 SGDLS, CDR2 YYNGEE. The length of the CDR3 is 14 residues. The V gene end was trimmed by 4 bases and the J gene end by 5 bases; junction bases not matched to a gene: 5. The CDR3 nucleotides are TGTGCCAGCAGCCTGGACAGGGGGAATTATGGCTACACCTTC. This translates into CASSLDRGNYGYTF. Using reference TRBV9 and TRBJ1-2 for the parts outside the CDR3, the full variable domain is DSGVTQTPKHLITATGQRVTLRCSPRSGDLSVYWYQQSLDQGLQFLIQYYNGEERAKGNILERFSAQQFPDLHSELNLSSLELGDSALYFCASSLDRGNYGYTFGSGTRLTVV.

This chain joins TRBV2 and TRBJ2-7; 12 bases line up with TRBD2. The CDR3 length is 16 residues. Germline loops: CDR1 SNHLY, CDR2 FYNNEI. Trimming at V came to 7 bases and at J to 4 bases, leaving 11 bases not matched to a gene. The CDR3 region has the DNA TGTGCCAGCAAAGAGCTAGCGGGAGGGCCCAGGTACGAGCAGTACTTC. It encodes CASKELAGGPRYEQYF.

The chain employs TRBV28 and TRBJ1-2; possible D gene TRBD1, 5 bases. The CDR3 runs 13 residues. Germline V gene lookup returns CDR1 MDHEN and CDR2 SYDVKM. Trimming removed 5 bases at V and 2 bases at J, with 9 bases between. The CDR3 DNA reads TGTGCCAGCAGTCTGGGACGGAACTATGGCTACACCTTC. Amino acid sequence: CASSLGRNYGYTF.

A word on this clone: One end of the junction fails to match germline, which may point to a read error. V gene TRBV6-6 combines with J gene TRBJ1-2, with TRBD1 as a possible D gene (5 bases). There are 16 residues in the CDR3. In germline, CDR1 is MNHNY, CDR2 SVGAGI (reference sequence). Here the CDR3 reads CASSYSRGPPTNGYTF. DNA for the CDR3: TGTGCCAGCAGCTACTCCCGGGGCCCCCCGACTAATGGCTACACCTTC.

This chain links TRBV29-1 with TRBJ1-3; D unresolved. The CDR3 spans 14 residues. Germline-derived CDR1 and CDR2 are SQVTM and ANQGSEA. V was cut by 3 bases and J by 7 bases, with 16 bases left in between. The CDR3, as DNA: TGCAGCGTTGAGGTGTCCGACCAGAGGAACACCATATATTTT. It yields the protein CSVEVSDQRNTIYF.

This clone was detected only once. The genes are TRBV15 and TRBJ1-4; D may be TRBD1 (6 bases). Per germline, CDR1 LNHNV and CDR2 YYDKDF (reference sequence). The CDR3 is made up of 16 amino acids. Between the trimmed V and J ends, which lost 3 bases and 8 bases, there was a span of 19 bases. The CDR3: CATSSQGPRFGEKLFF. The CDR3, as DNA: TGTGCCACCAGCAGTCAGGGGCCCCGTTTTGGAGAAAAACTGTTTTTT.

This clone appeared a single time. The chain combines TRBV11-2 with TRBJ2-1, with 7 bases aligning to TRBD2. Per the germline V gene, CDR1 is SGHAT and CDR2 is FQNNGV. The CDR3 consists of 15 residues. V shed 6 bases and J 2 bases; nucleotides not matched to a gene: 7. CDR3 region: CASRYREGTYNEQFF. CDR3 bases: TGTGCCAGCAGGTATAGGGAGGGGACCTACAATGAGCAGTTCTTC.

The chain employs TRBV29-1 and TRBJ2-2, with TRBD1 identical over 9 bases. The junction had 1 base not matched to a gene; V was cut back by 4 bases and J by 1 base. Per the germline V gene, CDR1 is SQVTM and CDR2 is ANQGSEA. CDR3 length equals 14 residues. The CDR3 here is CSVGQGVNTGELFF. CDR3 nucleotide sequence: TGCAGCGTTGGACAGGGGGTGAACACCGGGGAGCTGTTTTTT.